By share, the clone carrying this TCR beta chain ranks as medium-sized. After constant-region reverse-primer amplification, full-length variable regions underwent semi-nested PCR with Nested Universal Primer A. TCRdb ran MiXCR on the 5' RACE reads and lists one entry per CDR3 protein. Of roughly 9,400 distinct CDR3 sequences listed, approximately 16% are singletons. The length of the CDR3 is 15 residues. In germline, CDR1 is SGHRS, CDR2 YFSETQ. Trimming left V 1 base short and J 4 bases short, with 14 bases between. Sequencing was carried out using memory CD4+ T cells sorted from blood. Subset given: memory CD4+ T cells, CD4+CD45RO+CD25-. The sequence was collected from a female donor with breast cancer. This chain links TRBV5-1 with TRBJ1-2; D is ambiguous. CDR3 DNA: TGCGCCAGCAGCTTGACGGGCGGCACCCTCTATGGCTACACCTTC. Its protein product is CASSLTGGTLYGYTF.